This T cell receptor beta chain appears in the sequencing data of a study of blood T cell repertoires in COVID-19. Profiled with immunoSEQ multiplex PCR; TCRdb holds only in-frame clones, not every one. The repertoire holds 50,000 to 70,000 clones, with roughly 80% as singletons. The CDR3 loop spans 15 amino acids. Trimming took 5 bases from V and 8 from J; bases not matched to a gene: 9. From germline, CDR1 is SGHTA and CDR2 FQGTGA. Material: peripheral blood. This receptor was obtained from a man aged 55 to 69 with acute or convalescent COVID-19. The V call is TRBV7-3, the J call TRBJ2-1, with 10 bases fitting TRBD2. The DNA of the CDR3 is TGTGCCAGCAGCGCAGGAGGGCTAGCGGGGGATGAGCAGTTCTTC. As protein: CASSAGGLAGDEQFF.